One TCR beta chain is described in this entry. Clones were read by immunoSEQ multiplex PCR, and TCRdb kept only the in-frame ones, dropping some. The table has some 110,000 clones, approximately 85% seen once. This entry comes from a study of blood T cell repertoires in COVID-19. Turning to the study itself: PBMCs, B-cell-depleted T cells, or T cells were the source of the cDNA or gDNA that made up the material.

J lost 5 bases, V lost 5 bases, and 5 bases had no gene match. CDR3 length equals 15 residues. The germline V gene has CDR1 SGHRS and CDR2 YFSETQ. The chain carries TRBV5-1 and TRBJ1-6; TRBD1 agrees at 9 bases. Source material: peripheral blood. The clonotype was recovered from a man aged 65-85 years with acute or convalescent COVID-19. The CDR3 DNA follows: TGCGCCAGCAGACGACAGGGGGAAGATAATTCACCCCTCCACTTT. Translation: CASRRQGEDNSPLHF.